Listed here is a single T cell receptor beta chain. Antigen unknown. With 3 bases clipped from V and 4 bases from J, the junction kept 13 bases outside the gene matches. Per the germline V gene, CDR1 is MNHEY and CDR2 is SMNVEV (reference sequence). The CDR3 contains 18 residues. These data belong to a study of cytomegalovirus exposure and HLA in healthy donors. Broader study findings: As a later analysis showed, a missense DCLRE1C variant was linked to trimming of TCR beta V- and J-genes. TCR beta V segments were, for the most part, productive about 87% or about 30% of the time in an earlier analysis. Some highly shared sequence variants likely arose as a pipeline artifact.

With 60 Vbeta and 13 Jbeta primers, the PCR was carried out. The table came from immunoSEQ multiplex PCR; TCRdb's copy has only in-frame clones and leaves some out. The sample consists of about 130,000 clones, just under 75% of them appearing once. The rearrangement joins TRBV27 to TRBJ2-5; 11 bases are shared with TRBD2. Source material: PBMCs. The source of this sequence is a man between 60 and 75 years old in good health and CMV-seropositive. The CDR3 reads CASSFRFPGLAVTETQYF. The CDR3 DNA is TGTGCCAGCAGTTTCCGCTTCCCGGGACTAGCGGTAACAGAGACCCAGTACTTC.